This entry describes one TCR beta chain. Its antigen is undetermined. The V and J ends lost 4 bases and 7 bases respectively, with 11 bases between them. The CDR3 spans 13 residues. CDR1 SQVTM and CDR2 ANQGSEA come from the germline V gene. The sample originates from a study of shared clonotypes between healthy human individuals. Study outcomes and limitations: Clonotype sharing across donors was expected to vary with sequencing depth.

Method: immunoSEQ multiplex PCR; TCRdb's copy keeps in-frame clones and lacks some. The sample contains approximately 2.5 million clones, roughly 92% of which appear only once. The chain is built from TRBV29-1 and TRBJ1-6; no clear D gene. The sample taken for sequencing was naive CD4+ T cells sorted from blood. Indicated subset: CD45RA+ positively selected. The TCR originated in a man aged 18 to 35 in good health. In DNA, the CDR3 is TGCAGCGTTGTGGAGGGCCCAAATTCACCCCTCCACTTT. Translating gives CSVVEGPNSPLHF.